This T cell receptor (beta chain) was sequenced for a study of lymphopenia after photon versus proton radiotherapy. The ends lost 5 bases at V and 4 bases at J; junction bases unmatched: 9. CDR3 size: 15 residues. Germline V gene lookup returns CDR1 SGHTA and CDR2 FQGNSA. Remarks on this clone: Its target is unknown.

The data were produced by immunoSEQ multiplex PCR, yet TCRdb's version contains in-frame clones alone and is incomplete. The repertoire includes fewer than 70,000 clones, around 86% of them detected once, and 11% sits in the top ten. Regarding the study as a whole: Under photons, naive T cells and diversity fell while effector/memory populations rose. A bigger post-nadir fall in TCR diversity correlated inversely with survival time in deceased patients. After the lymphocyte nadir, photon-treated repertoires showed oligoclonal expansion, especially of CD8+ Temra cells.

The J gene is TRBJ2-7, the V gene TRBV7-2; TRBD1 agrees at 9 bases. The sample in question was peripheral blood, obtained from a patient treated with proton-based radiotherapy. The TCR comes from an elderly man with esophageal cancer. CDR3 protein: CASSPSGTGWYEQYF. The CDR3 nucleotides read TGTGCCAGCAGCCCATCCGGGACAGGGTGGTACGAGCAGTACTTC.